The present T cell receptor (beta chain) was sequenced within a study of blood T cell repertoires in COVID-19 (dated by TCRdb to 2020 to 2022). About the investigation overall: The collaborator samples originated in the United States, Italy and Spain and spanned the acute and convalescent phases of COVID-19. The material from the prospective study consisted of cDNA or gDNA derived from T cells, B-cell-depleted T cells, or PBMCs. The dataset comprised deeply sampled blood TCRbeta repertoires from subjects exposed to, actively infected with, or recovered from COVID-19. The repertoires were made available in a free public database intended to serve as a resource for research on the immune response to SARS-CoV-2. The samples were drawn from the first 160 participants of the ongoing ImmuneRACE study and from some 1,300 subjects provided by 6 global collaborators. The sample metadata nearly always contained a de-identified subject ID, COVID-19 status, age in years and sex. Where available, HLA class I and class II types were obtained from metadata supplied by the sample provider rather than from assay-based typing. Study-level results and caveats: The amount of clinical and demographic metadata varied by source and participant and was provided uncurated.

The immunoSEQ Assay, a bias-controlled multiplex PCR, was used to amplify TCRbeta CDR3 regions from genomic DNA. On the study's bioinformatics: Within the assay, amplification of reference gene primers was used to estimate how many nucleated cells each sample contained. To quantify the absolute abundance of each unique TCRbeta CDR3 rearrangement, sequence reads were collapsed and filtered. Productive Simpson clonality was computed per sample as the square root of Simpson's diversity index over productive rearrangements. TCRdb took over this immuneACCESS table, retaining in-frame rearrangements with V and J assigned. Such tables are incomplete; in checked studies, under half of the missing clones stem from an unresolved V gene, and the remainder is unexplained. That table gives V, J and clone size, and the DNA gave D and trimming. Counted in this sample were roughly 180,000 clones; approximately 84% of them appeared once. The ten largest clones capture roughly 5.7% of the sample.

Worth noting for this clone: The antigen it recognizes is unknown. The sample holds no much larger clone one base away, and base qualities are not on file.

The trim is 3 bases for V and 6 bases for J, with a gap of 17 bases between the germline ends. The CDR3 starts with the cysteine, ends with the phenylalanine, and has 15 residues. Only the CDR3 part of the read is kept: 45 bases, read in frame from the first base. CDR1 is given as SGDLS and CDR2 as YYNGEE, both from the germline V gene. Enrolling through a virtual design, the prospective study's participants ranged in age from roughly 18 to 95 years and lived across 24 United States geographic areas. Cohort assignment in the prospective study relied on participant-reported clinical history from a screening survey and a study questionnaire. In the prospective study, mobile phlebotomists collected whole blood, serum and a nasopharyngeal or oropharyngeal swab from each participant. Additional blood draws and questionnaires over an approximately 2-month period could optionally be provided by prospective study participants. Before DNA extraction, blood samples from the prospective study were shipped at room temperature or frozen.

Sequencing input: PBMCs or T cells enriched from blood (not recorded which). This clonotype was sampled from a woman aged 40 to 49 with acute COVID-19. This sequence uses TRBV9 and TRBJ2-3, with no confident D gene call. The sequenced DNA is TGTGCCAGCAGCGAGGCCCCAAGGTACGGGGATACGCAGTATTTT. The encoded protein is CASSEAPRYGDTQYF.